The rows below give T cell receptor beta chains drawn from one sample of a study of T cells in Graves' hyperthyroidism and ophthalmopathy. Using its own MiXCR run on the multiplex PCR reads, TCRdb lists one record per CDR3 protein. The sample includes around 700,000 distinct CDR3 sequences, around 20% seen only once; the top ten take over 15%. Source material: blood. These receptor sequences come from a woman aged 45-65 years with Graves' hyperthyroidism that later progressed to Graves' ophthalmopathy. CDR3s include the opening cysteine and the closing phenylalanine or tryptophan.

v_gene,j_gene,CDR3aa
TRBV7-6,TRBJ2-1,CASSSRGLEQFF
TRBV3-1,TRBJ1-5,CASSTSGGFNQPQHF
TRBV2,TRBJ2-1,CASRIPGQPYNEQFF
TRBV15,TRBJ1-2,CATSRVSTGYGYTF
TRBV3-1,TRBJ1-2,CASSQVSRRTAGLARGYTF
TRBV7-9,TRBJ1-4,CASSSTGTSNEKLFF
TRBV12-3/TRBV12-4,TRBJ1-2,CASSLGGQGDYTF
TRBV9,TRBJ2-1,CASSVSGSEQFF
TRBV5-1,TRBJ2-7,CASSFAGVEGAYEQYF
TRBV5-6,TRBJ2-3,CASIPGIPTSTDTQYF
TRBV6-6,TRBJ2-5,CASSYSRGTQYF
TRBV6-1,TRBJ1-5,CASWAGGVQPQHF
TRBV9,TRBJ2-1,CASSVGTGYYNEQFF
TRBV18,TRBJ1-3,CASSPADPGNTIYF
TRBV5-1,TRBJ1-1,CASSLAGAANTEAFF
TRBV18,TRBJ1-2,CASSPLEGAVGYTF
TRBV27,TRBJ2-1,CASSLLSGGWNEQFF
TRBV6-1,TRBJ2-7,CASSLGTNQYF
TRBV7-9,TRBJ2-7,CASSLNDAYEQYF
TRBV28,TRBJ2-3,CASTQPDGKDTQYF
TRBV6-2/TRBV6-3,TRBJ2-2,CATQGREGYTGELFF
TRBV11-2,TRBJ1-4,CASSLDRIGEKLFF
TRBV7-9,TRBJ2-1,CASSLAWGGNNDEQFF
TRBV7-2,TRBJ1-1,CASSTSPLQGNTEAFF
TRBV9,TRBJ1-6,CASSVGTGSPLHF
TRBV6-1,TRBJ2-7,CASKPGQGNNEQYF
TRBV19,TRBJ2-1,CASSRGDSDYNEQFF
TRBV3-1,TRBJ1-1,CASTTLRSTGFTEAFF
TRBV7-2,TRBJ2-1,CASSFFSGGLNEQFF
TRBV30,TRBJ1-2,CAWSYTGPPGAYGYTF
TRBV29-1,TRBJ2-1,CSVVPTTGKAPNEQFF
TRBV19,TRBJ2-5,CASSIGGTSEETQYF
TRBV10-1,TRBJ2-1,CASSESGRTIYNEQFF
TRBV11-2,TRBJ2-1,CASSLEASGGYYNEQFF
TRBV7-9,TRBJ2-2,CASSPRGGNGVLFF
TRBV19,TRBJ1-5,CASSPLSYSNQPQHF
TRBV9,TRBJ2-2,CASSVRGGVGTGELFF
TRBV18,TRBJ2-7,CASSPRVAQTSYEQYF
TRBV13,TRBJ1-2,CASSSRQGRDYGYTF
TRBV27,TRBJ1-4,CASSFDTADATNEKLFF
TRBV2,TRBJ1-1,CASRGDTEAFF
TRBV7-9,TRBJ1-6,CASSISGRIYNSPLHF
TRBV20-1,TRBJ1-1,CSARDQISRNTEAFF
TRBV6-5,TRBJ2-7,CASSNLNGEDYYEQYF
TRBV2,TRBJ2-3,CASSEGTSGEGDTQYF
TRBV12-3/TRBV12-4,TRBJ1-6,CASSLEGRFGSPLHF
TRBV11-2,TRBJ2-4,CASSPAGSLAKNIQYF
TRBV5-8,TRBJ2-1,CASSLSWDQFF
TRBV12-3/TRBV12-4,TRBJ1-5,CASSFESDQPQHF